The text below deals with one TCR beta chain. The antigen is undetermined. This entry belongs to a study of T-cell memory formation after mild COVID-19. CDR3 length equals 15 residues. With 1 base removed from V and 5 bases from J, the gap between germline ends came to 14 bases. Germline V lookup: CDR1 SGHAT, CDR2 FQNNGV. After 5'RACE with constant-segment primers, TCR alpha and TCR beta cDNA libraries carrying sample barcodes and UMIs were obtained. TCRdb re-derived calls from the 5' RACE reads in MiXCR, one entry per CDR3 protein. The repertoire holds fewer than 250,000 distinct CDR3 sequences, approximately 15% seen once, with 2.1% in the top ten. The study's findings and limits: CD4+ contracting clones were found mainly in CM and EM, and CD8+ ones in EMRA.

The sequenced sample consisted of PBMCs or a T cell subset sorted from them (not recorded which). This receptor was identified in an adult woman who had mild COVID-19 (a few samples of this study predate the infection). Cell type and time point are not known. V gene TRBV11-2 combines with J gene TRBJ2-5; D could derive from TRBD1 or TRBD2 (5 bases each). The CDR3 DNA is TGTGCCAGCAGCTTAGCACGAGGGGCGTCGGAGACCCAGTACTTC. Amino acid sequence: CASSLARGASETQYF.